These 24 T cell receptor beta chains share one sample of origin, sequenced in a study of molecular identifiers for immune sequencing clone quantification. Each CDR3 protein is one row after TCRdb ran MiXCR on the PCR reads. The sample includes around 300,000 distinct CDR3 sequences, 24% seen only once; the top ten take 0.7% to 0.95%. Sequencing was performed on naive CD8+ T cells from blood, with Jurkat cell RNA spiked in. The subset denotes: FACS-sorted CD8+CD4-CCR7+CD45RA+ naive T cells. The receptors here all came from a human donor in good health. Some libraries in this study had Jurkat cell RNA spiked in.

This clonotype was seen a handful of times. The V and J genes are TRBV7-9 and TRBJ1-1, with D perhaps matching TRBD1 (5 bases). Germline CDR1 SEHNR, CDR2 FQNEAQ (reference sequence). V was clipped by 4 bases and J by 11 bases, with 14 bases between them. The CDR3 consists of 12 residues. The CDR3 nucleotides are TGTGCCAGCAGCTCCGGGGGGACCCCTGCTTTCTTT. It yields the protein CASSSGGTPAFF. The variable domain in full, with the rest retrieved from reference TRBV7-9 and TRBJ1-1, is DTGVSQNPRHKITKRGQNVTFRCDPISEHNRLYWYRQTLGQGPEFLTYFQNEAQLEKSRLLSDRFSAERPKGSFSTLEIQRTEQGDSAMYLCASSSGGTPAFFGQGTRLTVV.

This clonotype has ten or more counts. This chain connects TRBV5-1 to TRBJ1-1; no definite D call. The germline gives CDR1 SGHRS, CDR2 YFSETQ. CDR3 length equals 15 residues. Trimming pared 3 bases from V and 2 bases from J, leaving 14 bases between. DNA for the CDR3: TGCGCCAGCAGCTCAAACCGGGAGATTAACACTGAAGCTTTCTTT. Its protein is CASSSNREINTEAFF.

In this sample, this clonotype turned up a few times. The chain is built from TRBV27 and TRBJ1-1, with no clear D. Trimming took 5 bases from V and 4 from J, leaving 20 bases between them. Germline V gene sequence: CDR1 MNHEY, CDR2 SMNVEV (reference sequence). The CDR3 is 16 residues long. The CDR3: CASSAEGRFRITEAFF. CDR3 DNA: TGTGCCAGCAGTGCTGAGGGCAGGTTTCGTATCACTGAAGCTTTCTTT.

The sample holds a few counts of this clonotype. The CDR3 nucleotides are TGCGCCAGCAGCCAATCAGACCCCTACGAGCAGTACTTC. It translates to CASSQSDPYEQYF. The V gene is TRBV4-1, the J gene TRBJ2-7; D is unclear. CDR1 and CDR2 (germline): MGHRA, YSYEKL. V lost 2 bases and J 2 bases, leaving 7 bases between the germline ends. This CDR3 contains 13 residues.

This clonotype showed up just a few times. This CDR3 is CASSFITGNTEAFF. DNA for the CDR3: TGTGCCAGCAGCTTCATCACAGGGAATACTGAAGCTTTCTTT. V gene TRBV13 combines with J gene TRBJ1-1, with D possibly TRBD1 on 6 matching bases. The germline V gene encodes CDR1 PRHDT and CDR2 FYEKMQ (reference sequence). The length of the CDR3 is 14 residues. Trimming left V 3 bases short and J 5 bases short, with 13 bases between.

This clonotype was observed a few times. V and J are TRBV5-3 and TRBJ2-3; 11 nucleotides match TRBD2. TRBV5-3 is recorded as an ORF, its role being uncertain. There are 18 residues in the CDR3. V was clipped by 8 bases and J by 2 bases; unmatched bases: 16. The CDR3 spells CASSLTSGGNRPTDTQYF. CDR3 nucleotides: TGTGCCAGCAGCCTTACTAGCGGGGGAAACAGACCCACAGATACGCAGTATTTT.

About this clonotype: A much larger clone differs from this one at a single base, so this may be a read error. The chain recombines TRBV7-9 with TRBJ2-2; D is unclear. CDR1 and CDR2 from the germline V gene are SEHNR and FQNEAQ (reference sequence). The ends were cut back, 3 bases at V and 6 bases at J, with 17 bases in the middle. The CDR3 spans 16 residues. The CDR3 DNA follows: TGTGCCAGCAGCTTGAGGCACAGACCCCAGCCCGGGGAGCTGTTTTTT. It specifies CASSLRHRPQPGELFF.

Many counts were recorded for this clonotype. The chain employs TRBV29-1 and TRBJ2-3; unclear D gene. Germline CDR1 and CDR2: SQVTM and ANQGSEA. V lost 6 bases and J lost 2, with 9 bases in between. The CDR3 consists of 12 residues. DNA for the CDR3: TGCAGCGTAGCAGATAACACAGATACGCAGTATTTT. Residues: CSVADNTDTQYF.

This clonotype came up a few times. J is TRBJ2-3 and V is TRBV20-1; tentative D call: TRBD2 (6 bases). Trimming removed 6 bases from V and 2 bases from J, with 24 bases in between. Per the germline V gene, CDR1 is DFQATT and CDR2 is SNEGSKA (reference sequence). CDR3 size: 17 residues. The CDR3 sequence: CSAHFSGPLRDTDTQYF. Here the CDR3 DNA reads TGCAGTGCACACTTCAGCGGGCCCCTTCGGGACACAGATACGCAGTATTTT.

The CDR3 loop is CASSLPVREDTGELFF. Here the CDR3 DNA reads TGTGCCAGCAGCTTACCGGTCAGGGAGGACACCGGGGAGCTGTTTTTT. The chain is built from TRBV7-9 and TRBJ2-2; D possibly corresponds to TRBD2 (6 bases). This CDR3 region has 16 residues. Trimming took off 2 bases at V and 3 bases at J, with 13 bases between the two ends. Germline V gene data show CDR1 as SEHNR and CDR2 as FQNEAQ (reference sequence).

The chain links TRBV27 to TRBJ1-4; 7 bases line up with TRBD1. With V trimmed by 6 bases and J by 3 bases, 7 bases remained unmatched. The CDR3 has 15 residues. In germline, CDR1 is MNHEY, CDR2 SMNVEV (reference sequence). CDR3 amino acids: CASSTGTAPNEKLFF. The CDR3 nucleotides read TGTGCCAGCAGCACCGGGACAGCCCCTAATGAAAAACTGTTTTTT.

A note on this clonotype: It may be a read error: a sequence one base away is much more abundant. This chain joins TRBV5-1 and TRBJ2-1; no firm D call. This CDR3 region has 15 residues. Germline V gene lookup returns CDR1 SGHRS and CDR2 YFSETQ. In nucleotides, the CDR3 is TGCGCCAACAGCTTGCACACCAGCTCCTACAATGAGCAGTTCTTC. This gives the protein CANSLHTSSYNEQFF.

This clonotype appeared many times. V usage is TRBV10-2 and J usage is TRBJ1-1, with D uncertain. This CDR3 spans 16 amino acids. The V gene lost 4 bases and the J gene lost 0 bases, with 15 bases spanning the gap. Germline assignment: CDR1 WSHSY and CDR2 SAAADI. CDR3 DNA: TGCGCCAGCAGTGCCCTACCGGCGGGTTTGAACACTGAAGCTTTCTTT. Translation gives CASSALPAGLNTEAFF.

CDR3 bases: TGTGCCATCGGGGGAGGGGGGTACCCAGATACGCAGTATTTT. It translates to CAIGGGGYPDTQYF. The chain carries TRBV10-3 and TRBJ2-3; TRBD2 might be the D (7 bases). This CDR3 region has 14 residues. The ends were cut back, 8 bases at V and 4 bases at J, with 16 bases in the middle. Per the germline V gene, CDR1 is ENHRY and CDR2 is SYGVKD.

There are a few counts of this clonotype. The V call is TRBV27, the J call TRBJ1-2; D perhaps matches TRBD1 (5 bases). The ends were cut back, 2 bases at V and 4 bases at J, with 11 bases in the middle. Germline V gives CDR1 MNHEY, CDR2 SMNVEV (reference sequence). This CDR3 is built from 14 residues. CDR3 in amino acids: CASSLKGPTYGYTF. CDR3 DNA sequence: TGTGCCAGCAGTTTAAAGGGACCCACCTATGGCTACACCTTC.

The chain has TRBV29-1 and TRBJ1-1; 7 nucleotides match TRBD1. Unmatched junction bases numbered 8, after V lost 3 bases and J lost 4 bases. Germline V lookup: CDR1 SQVTM, CDR2 ANQGSEA. The CDR3 is 14 amino acids. This CDR3 is CSVDPDRFGTEAFF. DNA for the CDR3: TGCAGCGTTGACCCGGACAGGTTTGGCACTGAAGCTTTCTTT.

The chain links TRBV11-2 to TRBJ2-4; D unclear. V lost 1 base and J 1 base, leaving 8 bases between the germline ends. The germline CDR1 and CDR2 sequences are SGHAT and FQNNGV. The CDR3 sequence is 15 residues long. The CDR3 sequence: CASSLVHGAKNIQYF. CDR3 in DNA: TGTGCCAGCAGCTTAGTCCATGGGGCCAAAAACATTCAGTACTTC.

The table lists this clonotype with a few counts. The chain has TRBV7-9 and TRBJ2-7, with 7 bases that match TRBD2. In germline, CDR1 is SEHNR, CDR2 FQNEAQ (reference sequence). This CDR3 comprises 15 residues. V gave up 5 bases and J gave up 4 bases; unmatched junction bases: 11. The DNA for the CDR3 is TGTGCCAGCAGCCCCACGGGGGGTTTCTTGTACGAGCAGTACTTC. The encoded protein is CASSPTGGFLYEQYF. The full variable domain, completed using reference TRBV7-9 and TRBJ2-7, is DTGVSQNPRHKITKRGQNVTFRCDPISEHNRLYWYRQTLGQGPEFLTYFQNEAQLEKSRLLSDRFSAERPKGSFSTLEIQRTEQGDSAMYLCASSPTGGFLYEQYFGPGTRLTVT.

In its sample, this clonotype was seen a few times. The chain recombines TRBV14 with TRBJ2-2; TRBD1 matches at 9 bases. V was clipped by 1 base and J by 4 bases; unmatched bases: 7. The V gene's germline CDR1 is SGHDN and CDR2 FVKESK. This CDR3 has 17 amino acids. The CDR3 region is CASSQAPGQGLTGELFF. Here the CDR3 DNA reads TGTGCCAGCAGCCAAGCTCCCGGACAGGGGCTCACCGGGGAGCTGTTTTTT.

The table lists this clonotype with many counts. This chain joins TRBV29-1 and TRBJ2-3; D is ambiguous. The V end was cut by 7 bases, the J end by 2 bases, with 13 bases between. CDR1 SQVTM and CDR2 ANQGSEA come from the germline V gene. The CDR3 extends over 13 amino acids. CDR3 in amino acids: CSAQRGATDTQYF. DNA for the CDR3: TGCAGCGCCCAGCGTGGAGCCACAGATACGCAGTATTTT.

This clonotype was seen just once. This may stem from a read error, because a much larger clone lies one nucleotide away. The J gene is TRBJ2-1, the V gene TRBV28; TRBD2 agrees at 10 bases. The CDR3 is 14 residues long. Germline-derived CDR1 and CDR2 are MDHEN and SYDVKM. The CDR3 is CASSGTSDYSEQFF. CDR3 DNA sequence: TGTGCCAGCAGCGGGACTAGCGACTACAGTGAGCAGTTCTTC.

This clonotype showed up just a few times. V usage is TRBV11-2 and J usage is TRBJ2-7, with unresolved D. Per germline, CDR1 SGHAT and CDR2 FQNNGV. The V and J ends lost 5 bases and 0 bases respectively, with 14 bases between them. The CDR3 contains 15 residues. The chain's CDR3 is CASSQGHWSSYEQYF. The CDR3 nucleotides are TGTGCCAGCAGCCAAGGGCACTGGAGCTCCTACGAGCAGTACTTC.

For the CDR3, the DNA is TGCGCCAGCAGCCAAGATAGAAGTTCGGGGGTGCAGCCCCAGCATTTT. As protein: CASSQDRSSGVQPQHF. The chain combines TRBV4-1 with TRBJ1-5; TRBD1 might be the D (5 bases). There are 16 residues in the CDR3. Germline CDR1 reads MGHRA; CDR2 reads YSYEKL. Trimming took off 0 bases at V and 7 bases at J, with 16 bases between the two ends.

This clonotype appeared a few times. The V call is TRBV29-1, the J call TRBJ2-2; 7 nucleotides line up with TRBD1. Trimming at V came to 3 bases and at J to 3 bases, leaving 4 bases not matched to a gene. Germline-derived CDR1 and CDR2 are SQVTM and ANQGSEA. The CDR3 totals 14 residues. The chain's CDR3 is CSVDGQGDTGELFF. The DNA of the CDR3 is TGCAGCGTTGACGGGCAGGGGGACACCGGGGAGCTGTTTTTT.